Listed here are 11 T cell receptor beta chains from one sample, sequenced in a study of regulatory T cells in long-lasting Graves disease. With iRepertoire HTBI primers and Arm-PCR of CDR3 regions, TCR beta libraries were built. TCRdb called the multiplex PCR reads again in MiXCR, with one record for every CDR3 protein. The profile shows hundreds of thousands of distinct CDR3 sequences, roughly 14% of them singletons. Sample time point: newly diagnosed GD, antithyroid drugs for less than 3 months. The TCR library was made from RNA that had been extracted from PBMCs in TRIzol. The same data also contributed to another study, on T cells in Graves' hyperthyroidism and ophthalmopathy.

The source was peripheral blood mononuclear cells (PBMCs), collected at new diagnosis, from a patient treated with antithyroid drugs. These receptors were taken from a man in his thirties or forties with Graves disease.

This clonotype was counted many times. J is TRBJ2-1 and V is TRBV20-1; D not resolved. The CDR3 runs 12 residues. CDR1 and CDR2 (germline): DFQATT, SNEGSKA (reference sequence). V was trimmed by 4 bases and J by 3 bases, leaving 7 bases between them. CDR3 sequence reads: CSATGYYNEQFF. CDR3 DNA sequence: TGCAGTGCTACCGGGTACTACAATGAGCAGTTCTTC.

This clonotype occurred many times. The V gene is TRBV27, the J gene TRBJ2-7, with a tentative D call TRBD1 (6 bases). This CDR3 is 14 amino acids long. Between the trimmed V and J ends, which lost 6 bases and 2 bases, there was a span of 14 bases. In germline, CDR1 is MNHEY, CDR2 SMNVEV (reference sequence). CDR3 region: CASRYREFPYEQYF. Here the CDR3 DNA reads TGTGCCAGCAGATACAGGGAGTTCCCCTACGAGCAGTACTTC.

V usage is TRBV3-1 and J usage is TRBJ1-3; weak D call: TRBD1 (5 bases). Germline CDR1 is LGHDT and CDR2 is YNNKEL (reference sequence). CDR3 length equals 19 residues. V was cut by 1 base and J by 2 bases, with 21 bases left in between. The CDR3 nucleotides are TGTGCCAGCAGCCAAGCCCCTCCCTCGACAGCGCTTCCTGGAAACACCATATATTTT. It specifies CASSQAPPSTALPGNTIYF.

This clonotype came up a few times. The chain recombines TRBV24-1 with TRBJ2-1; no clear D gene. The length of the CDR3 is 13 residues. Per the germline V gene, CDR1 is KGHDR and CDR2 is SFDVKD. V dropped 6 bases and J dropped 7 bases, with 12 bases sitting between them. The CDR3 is CATSRGVRNEQFF. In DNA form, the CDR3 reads TGTGCCACCAGTCGCGGCGTCAGGAATGAGCAGTTCTTC.

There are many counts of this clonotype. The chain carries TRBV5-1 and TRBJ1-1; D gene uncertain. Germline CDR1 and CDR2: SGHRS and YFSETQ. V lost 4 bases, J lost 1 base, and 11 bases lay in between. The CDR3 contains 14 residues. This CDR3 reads CASSPAPENTEAFF. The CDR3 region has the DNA TGCGCCAGCAGCCCCGCCCCGGAGAACACTGAAGCTTTCTTT.

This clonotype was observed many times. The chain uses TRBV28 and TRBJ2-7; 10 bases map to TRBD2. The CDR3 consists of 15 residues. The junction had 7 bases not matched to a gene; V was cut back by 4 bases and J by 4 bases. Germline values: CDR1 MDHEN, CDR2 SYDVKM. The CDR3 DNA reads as TGTGCCAGCAGTTCAAGGCTAGCGGGAGCGTACGAGCAGTACTTC. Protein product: CASSSRLAGAYEQYF.

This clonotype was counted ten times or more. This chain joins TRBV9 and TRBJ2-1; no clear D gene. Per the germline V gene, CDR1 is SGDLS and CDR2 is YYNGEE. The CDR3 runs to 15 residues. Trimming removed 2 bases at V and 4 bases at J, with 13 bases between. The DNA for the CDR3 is TGTGCCAGCAGCGTGGGCGCAGAGTGGTACAATGAGCAGTTCTTC. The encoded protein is CASSVGAEWYNEQFF.

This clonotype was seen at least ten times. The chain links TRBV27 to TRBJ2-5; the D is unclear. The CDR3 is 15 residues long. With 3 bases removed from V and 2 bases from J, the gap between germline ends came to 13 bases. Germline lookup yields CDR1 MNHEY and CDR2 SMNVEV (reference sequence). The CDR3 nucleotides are TGTGCCAGCAGTTTCACGTCAGCGAGGCAAGAGACCCAGTACTTC. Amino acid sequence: CASSFTSARQETQYF.

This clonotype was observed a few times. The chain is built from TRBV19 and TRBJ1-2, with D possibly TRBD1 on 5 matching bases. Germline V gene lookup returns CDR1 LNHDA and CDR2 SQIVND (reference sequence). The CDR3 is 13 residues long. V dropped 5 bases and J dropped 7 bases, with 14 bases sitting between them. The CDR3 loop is CASSPQGRPGYTF. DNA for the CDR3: TGTGCCAGTAGTCCTCAGGGAAGACCTGGCTACACCTTC.

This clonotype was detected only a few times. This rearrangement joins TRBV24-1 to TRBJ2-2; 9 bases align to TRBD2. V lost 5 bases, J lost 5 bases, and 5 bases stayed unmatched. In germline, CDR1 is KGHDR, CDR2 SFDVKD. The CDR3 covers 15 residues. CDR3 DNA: TGTGCCACCAGTGGCGCTAGCGGGAAAACCGGGGAGCTGTTTTTT. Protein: CATSGASGKTGELFF.

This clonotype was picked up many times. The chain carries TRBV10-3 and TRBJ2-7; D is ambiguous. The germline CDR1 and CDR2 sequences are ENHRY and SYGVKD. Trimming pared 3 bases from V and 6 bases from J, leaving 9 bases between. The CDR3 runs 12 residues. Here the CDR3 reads CAISDLLGEQYF. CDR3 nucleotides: TGTGCCATCAGTGATCTTCTAGGCGAGCAGTACTTC.